The clone carrying this T cell receptor beta chain was counted many times. TCRdb redid the calling of the RT-PCR reads with MiXCR, one entry per CDR3 protein. The table shows about 680,000 distinct CDR3 sequences, with 13% to 15% occurring only once. This sequence was found in a female donor in good health, serving as a healthy control. The sample taken for sequencing was memory CD4+ T cells from blood.

The CDR3 reads CASSPPLGLSSPLHF. The CDR3 DNA reads as TGTGCCAGCAGCCCGCCTCTCGGGCTGTCATCACCCCTCCACTTT. The chain uses TRBV11-2 and TRBJ1-6, with D uncertain. The ends were cut back, 5 bases at V and 10 bases at J, with 18 bases in the middle. This CDR3 contains 15 residues. Germline V gene sequence: CDR1 SGHAT, CDR2 FQNNGV.